This T cell receptor (beta chain) stems from a study of blood T cell repertoires in COVID-19. CDR3 size: 15 residues. V was pared by 6 bases and J by 5 bases, with 22 bases between. Germline V gene data show CDR1 as SQVTM and CDR2 as ANQGSEA. TCRdb keeps only in-frame clones here, not all; method: immunoSEQ multiplex PCR. Here the sample spans approximately 100,000 clones, 82% being singletons. This chain links TRBV29-1 with TRBJ1-1; no clear D. The source of this sequence is a man between 65 and 79 years old with acute or convalescent COVID-19. The material sequenced was peripheral blood. CDR3 nucleotide sequence: TGCAGCGTGGTGCTGAGTGGCGGTAAACCTACTGAAGCTTTCTTT. This encodes CSVVLSGGKPTEAFF.